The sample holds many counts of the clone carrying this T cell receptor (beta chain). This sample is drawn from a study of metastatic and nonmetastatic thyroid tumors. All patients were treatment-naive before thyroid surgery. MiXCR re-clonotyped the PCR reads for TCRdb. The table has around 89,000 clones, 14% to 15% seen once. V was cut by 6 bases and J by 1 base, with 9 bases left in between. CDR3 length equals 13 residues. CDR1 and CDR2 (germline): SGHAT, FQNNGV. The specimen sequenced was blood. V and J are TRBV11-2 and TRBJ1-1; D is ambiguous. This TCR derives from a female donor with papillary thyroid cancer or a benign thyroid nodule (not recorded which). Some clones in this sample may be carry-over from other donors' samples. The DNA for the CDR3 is TGTGCCAGCAGAGAGGCCGAGAACACTGAAGCTTTCTTT. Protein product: CASREAENTEAFF.